This entry lists 21 T cell receptor beta chains sequenced from one sample in a study of CD8 T cells in ankylosing spondylitis. One entry per CDR3 protein results from TCRdb running MiXCR on the 5' RACE reads. The sample carries 300,000 to 350,000 distinct CDR3 sequences, around 20% recorded once. Specimen: blood, either unsorted or a sorted T cell fraction (not recorded which). The receptors originated from a female donor with ankylosing spondylitis or in good health (not recorded which).

This clonotype was recorded a few times. The chain uses TRBV20-1 and TRBJ2-1; 7 bases are shared with TRBD1. The CDR3 loop spans 14 amino acids. Per germline, CDR1 DFQATT and CDR2 SNEGSKA (reference sequence). V gave up 4 bases and J gave up 4 bases; unmatched junction bases: 7. The CDR3 sequence: CSATRGRGYNEQFF. DNA for the CDR3: TGCAGTGCTACGAGGGGGCGCGGGTACAATGAGCAGTTCTTC.

The chain couples TRBV4-2 to TRBJ2-1; the D is unclear. Trimming shortened V by 1 base and J by 3 bases, and 7 bases separated the two germline ends. CDR1 is LGHNA, CDR2 YNFKEQ, per germline. The CDR3 covers 14 residues. The CDR3 DNA follows: TGTGCCAGCAGCCAAGGACGACTCTACAATGAGCAGTTCTTC. Its translation: CASSQGRLYNEQFF.

The CDR3 sequence: CASSQTDRASIYEQYF. CDR3 nucleotide sequence: TGTGCCAGCAGCCAAACGGACAGGGCCTCAATCTACGAGCAGTACTTC. The chain links TRBV3-1 to TRBJ2-7; 8 positions match TRBD1. This CDR3 is 16 amino acids long. After removal of 2 bases from V and 3 bases from J, the junction contained 9 bases not matched to a gene. Germline V gene sequence: CDR1 LGHDT, CDR2 YNNKEL (reference sequence).

This clonotype was detected only once. The J gene is TRBJ2-5, the V gene TRBV18; D may be TRBD2 (5 bases). Looked up from germline, CDR1 is KGHSH and CDR2 is LQKENI. The CDR3 runs to 12 residues. V lost 4 bases, J lost 6 bases, and 9 bases lay in between. In DNA, the CDR3 is TGTGCCAGCTCACAGGAGGAAAAGACCCAGTACTTC. Its translation is CASSQEEKTQYF.

CDR3 residues: CSALGLPAYNEQFF. CDR3 DNA sequence: TGCAGTGCTTTGGGACTACCCGCTTACAATGAGCAGTTCTTC. The chain uses TRBV20-1 and TRBJ2-1; 7 nucleotides match TRBD2. There are 14 residues in the CDR3. J gave up 4 bases and V 5 bases, and 8 bases lay outside the gene matches. Looked up from germline, CDR1 is DFQATT and CDR2 is SNEGSKA (reference sequence).

This clonotype was observed a few times. The CDR3 region is CASSEWGGMGDTQYF. CDR3 in DNA: TGTGCCAGCAGTGAATGGGGCGGGATGGGAGATACGCAGTATTTT. The chain has TRBV25-1 and TRBJ2-3, with a tentative D call TRBD2 (6 bases). CDR3 length equals 15 residues. V lost 1 base to trimming and J lost 5 bases, with 13 bases between them. Germline V CDR1 and CDR2: MGHDK, SYGVNS.

In its sample, this clonotype was seen a few times. This rearrangement joins TRBV9 to TRBJ1-2; D is possibly TRBD1 (5 bases). CDR3 length: 13 amino acids. V dropped 6 bases and J dropped 2 bases, with 11 bases sitting between them. Germline CDR1 SGDLS, CDR2 YYNGEE. CDR3 protein: CASTRGENYGYTF. CDR3 sequence (DNA): TGTGCCAGCACACGGGGCGAGAACTATGGCTACACCTTC.

The chain joins TRBV7-2 to TRBJ2-7; 7 bases agree with TRBD2. The CDR3 spans 12 residues. Germline lookup yields CDR1 SGHTA and CDR2 FQGNSA. The ends lost 6 bases at V and 5 bases at J; junction bases unmatched: 4. DNA for the CDR3: TGTGCCAGCAGGTACGGGGGGAACGAGCAGTACTTC. This codes for CASRYGGNEQYF.

The rearrangement uses TRBV6-1 and TRBJ1-4; TRBD1 is a possible D gene (5 bases). Germline assignment: CDR1 MNHNS and CDR2 SASEGT. The ends were cut back, 5 bases at V and 8 bases at J, with 18 bases in the middle. The CDR3 covers 15 residues. The CDR3 protein is CASSPNLGHGEKLFF. Written as DNA, the CDR3 is TGTGCCAGCAGTCCTAATCTAGGACATGGGGAAAAACTGTTTTTT.

In its sample, this clonotype was seen many times. The chain joins TRBV29-1 to TRBJ2-1; 14 bases fit TRBD2. The CDR3 length is 14 residues. The germline gives CDR1 SQVTM, CDR2 ANQGSEA. V shed 8 bases, J shed 2 bases, and the junction held 2 bases outside the gene matches. CDR3 sequence: CSLGLAGAYNEQFF. CDR3 sequence (DNA): TGCAGCCTGGGACTAGCGGGAGCCTACAATGAGCAGTTCTTC.

This clonotype was found a few times. Given the absence of the conserved phenylalanine or tryptophan at the CDR3 end, a read error is likely. The V and J genes are TRBV2 and TRBJ1-5, with a weak D call TRBD1 (5 bases). The CDR3 spans 14 residues. CDR1 is SNHLY, CDR2 FYNNEI, per germline. Trimming shortened V by 4 bases and J by 6 bases, and 13 bases separated the two germline ends. The CDR3 spells CASSGREWGQPQHP. DNA for the CDR3: TGTGCCAGCAGTGGCAGGGAATGGGGTCAGCCCCAGCATCCT.

This clonotype was counted a few times. The chain couples TRBV10-3 to TRBJ2-2, with TRBD2 identical over 8 bases. The CDR3 spans 17 residues. Germline V CDR1 and CDR2: ENHRY, SYGVKD. J lost 5 bases, V lost 2 bases, and 10 bases had no gene match. CDR3 in DNA: TGTGCCATCAGTGAGGATAGCGGGACAACGGGTACCGGGGAGCTGTTTTTT. Translation gives CAISEDSGTTGTGELFF.

This clonotype was counted a single time. CDR3 in DNA: TGTGCCAGCAGGAGACTAGCGGGAGGGCCGGGGGAGCAGTTCTTC. Its protein product is CASRRLAGGPGEQFF. This chain joins TRBV6-2 or TRBV6-3 and TRBJ2-1; 14 nucleotides match TRBD2. Trimming took 6 bases from V and 10 from J; bases not matched to a gene: 8. CDR1 is MNHEY and CDR2 is SVGEGT in the germline V gene. The CDR3 is made up of 15 amino acids.

The chain carries TRBV7-2 and TRBJ2-5; 12 bases align to TRBD2. Germline values: CDR1 SGHTA, CDR2 FQGNSA. V shed 5 bases, J shed 5 bases, and the junction held 6 bases outside the gene matches. This CDR3 has 15 residues. The CDR3 loop is CASSTTSGSQETQYF. The CDR3, as DNA: TGTGCCAGCAGCACGACTAGCGGGAGTCAGGAGACCCAGTACTTC.

This clonotype was recorded at least ten times. The chain couples TRBV12-3 or TRBV12-4 to TRBJ1-1; D is undetermined. This CDR3 region has 14 residues. V dropped 1 base and J dropped 6 bases, with 12 bases sitting between them. CDR3 coding DNA: TGTGCCAGCAGTTTAGGGCAGGCTACTTCTGAAGCTTTCTTT. Amino acids: CASSLGQATSEAFF.

The rearrangement uses TRBV12-3 or TRBV12-4 and TRBJ2-7; no clear D. This CDR3 region has 13 residues. V shed 7 bases and J shed 4 bases, with 14 bases lying between them. CDR3 bases: TGTGCCAGCACCCCTCGGGCTTCTTACGAGCAGTACTTC. As protein: CASTPRASYEQYF.

Many counts were recorded for this clonotype. This rearrangement joins TRBV7-2 to TRBJ1-5; 8 bases agree with TRBD1. With V trimmed by 5 bases and J by 2 bases, 2 bases remained unmatched. The CDR3 covers 14 residues. Germline values: CDR1 SGHTA, CDR2 FQGNSA. The CDR3 protein is CASSPTGGNQPQHF. The CDR3 DNA reads TGTGCCAGCAGCCCGACAGGGGGCAATCAGCCCCAGCATTTT. Combining the CDR3 with reference TRBV7-2 and TRBJ1-5 gives the whole variable domain GAGVSQSPSNKVTEKGKDVELRCDPISGHTALYWYRQSLGQGLEFLIYFQGNSAPDKSGLPSDRFSAERTGGSVSTLTIQRTQQEDSAVYLCASSPTGGNQPQHFGDGTRLSIL.

The CDR3 DNA follows: TGCGCCAGCAGCCTACTACAGGGACGCACCGGGGAGCTGTTTTTT. Its protein product is CASSLLQGRTGELFF. The genes are TRBV5-1 and TRBJ2-2, with a possible D match to TRBD1 (6 bases). This CDR3 has 15 amino acids. The V end lost 4 bases, the J end lost 4 bases, and 14 bases lay between the germline ends. Per the germline V gene, CDR1 is SGHRS and CDR2 is YFSETQ. Full variable domain (remainder filled in from reference TRBV5-1 and TRBJ2-2): KAGVTQTPRYLIKTRGQQVTLSCSPISGHRSVSWYQQTPGQGLQFLFEYFSETQRNKGNFPGRFSGRQFSNSRSEMNVSTLELGDSALYLCASSLLQGRTGELFFGEGSRLTVL.

The genes are TRBV20-1 and TRBJ2-1; 10 bases match TRBD2. Germline V gene data show CDR1 as DFQATT and CDR2 as SNEGSKA (reference sequence). With V trimmed by 6 bases and J by 0 bases, 11 bases remained unmatched. This CDR3 comprises 17 residues. The CDR3 sequence: CSASGGLAFSSYNEQFF. The CDR3 DNA is TGCAGTGCGAGTGGGGGACTAGCGTTTAGCTCCTACAATGAGCAGTTCTTC.

The rearrangement uses TRBV12-3 or TRBV12-4 and TRBJ1-2; a possible D gene is TRBD1 (5 bases). This CDR3 region has 13 residues. V was pared by 6 bases and J by 4 bases, with 12 bases between. Written as DNA, the CDR3 is TGTGCCAGCAGGCCCACAGGAGCCTATGGCTACACCTTC. Translating gives CASRPTGAYGYTF.

This clonotype occurred many times. The chain recombines TRBV7-6 with TRBJ2-1, with D tentatively TRBD2 (6 bases). This CDR3 has 15 amino acids. From germline, CDR1 is SGHVS and CDR2 FNYEAQ. Trimming pared 5 bases from V and 2 bases from J, leaving 13 bases between. The CDR3 nucleotides read TGTGCCAGCAGCACCCCTAGCGTTACCTACAATGAGCAGTTCTTC. Its protein is CASSTPSVTYNEQFF.